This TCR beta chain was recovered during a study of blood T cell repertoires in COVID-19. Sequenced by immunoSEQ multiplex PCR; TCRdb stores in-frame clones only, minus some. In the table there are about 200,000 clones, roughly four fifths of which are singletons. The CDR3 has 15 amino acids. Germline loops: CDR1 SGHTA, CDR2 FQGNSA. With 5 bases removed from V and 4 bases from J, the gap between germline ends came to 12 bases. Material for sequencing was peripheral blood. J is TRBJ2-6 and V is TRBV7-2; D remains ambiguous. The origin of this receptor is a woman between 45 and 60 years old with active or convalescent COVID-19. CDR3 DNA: TGTGCCAGCAGCCCCAGGCCCGCGGGGGCCAACGTCCTGACTTTC. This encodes CASSPRPAGANVLTF.